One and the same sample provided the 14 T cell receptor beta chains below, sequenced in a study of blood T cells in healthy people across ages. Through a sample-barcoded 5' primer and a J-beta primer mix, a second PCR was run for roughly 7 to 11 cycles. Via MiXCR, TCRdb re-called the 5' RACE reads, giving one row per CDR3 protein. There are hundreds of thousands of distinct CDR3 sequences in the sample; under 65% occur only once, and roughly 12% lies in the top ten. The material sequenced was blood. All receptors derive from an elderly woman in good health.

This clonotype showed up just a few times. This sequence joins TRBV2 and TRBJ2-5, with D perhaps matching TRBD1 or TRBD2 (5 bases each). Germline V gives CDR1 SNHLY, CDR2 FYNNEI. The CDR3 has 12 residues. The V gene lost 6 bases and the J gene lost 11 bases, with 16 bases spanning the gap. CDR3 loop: CASSGDGNEQYF. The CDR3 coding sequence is TGTGCCAGCAGCGGGGACGGCAATGAGCAGTACTTC.

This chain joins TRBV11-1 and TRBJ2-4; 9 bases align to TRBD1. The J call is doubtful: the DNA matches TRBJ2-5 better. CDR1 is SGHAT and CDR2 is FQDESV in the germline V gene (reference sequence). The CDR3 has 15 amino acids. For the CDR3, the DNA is TGTGCCAGCAGCTCAGACCGGGACAGGGAAAAGACCCAGTACTTC. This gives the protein CASSSDRDREKTQYF.

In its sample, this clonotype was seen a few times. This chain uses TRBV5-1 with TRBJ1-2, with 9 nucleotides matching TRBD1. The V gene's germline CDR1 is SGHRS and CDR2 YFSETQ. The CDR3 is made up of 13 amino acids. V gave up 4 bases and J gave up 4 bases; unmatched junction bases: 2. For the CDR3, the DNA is TGCGCCAGCAGCATGGGACAGGGCTATGGCTACACCTTC. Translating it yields CASSMGQGYGYTF.

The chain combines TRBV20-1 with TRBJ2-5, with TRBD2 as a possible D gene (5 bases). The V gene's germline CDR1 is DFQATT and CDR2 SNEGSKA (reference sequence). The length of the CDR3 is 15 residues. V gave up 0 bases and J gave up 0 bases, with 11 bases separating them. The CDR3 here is CSARDRTWYQETQYF. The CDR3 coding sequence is TGCAGTGCTAGAGACAGGACTTGGTACCAAGAGACCCAGTACTTC.

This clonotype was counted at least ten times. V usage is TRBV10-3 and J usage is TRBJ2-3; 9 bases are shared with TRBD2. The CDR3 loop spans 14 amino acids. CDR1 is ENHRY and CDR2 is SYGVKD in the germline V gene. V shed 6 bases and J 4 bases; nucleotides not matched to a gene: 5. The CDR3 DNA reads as TGTGCCATCAGGGGGGGACTAGCTGCAGATACGCAGTATTTT. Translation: CAIRGGLAADTQYF.

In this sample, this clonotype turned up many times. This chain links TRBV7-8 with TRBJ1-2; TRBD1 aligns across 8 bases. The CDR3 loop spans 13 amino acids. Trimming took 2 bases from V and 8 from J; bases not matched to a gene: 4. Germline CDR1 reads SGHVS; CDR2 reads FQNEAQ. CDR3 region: CASSLRTGPGYTF. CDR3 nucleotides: TGTGCCAGCAGCTTACGGACAGGGCCCGGCTACACCTTC.

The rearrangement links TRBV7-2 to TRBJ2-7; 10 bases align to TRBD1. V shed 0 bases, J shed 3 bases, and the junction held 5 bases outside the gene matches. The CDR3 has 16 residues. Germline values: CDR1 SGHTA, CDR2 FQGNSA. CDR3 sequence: CASSLAFGTGVYEQYF. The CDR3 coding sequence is TGTGCCAGCAGCTTAGCTTTTGGGACAGGGGTCTACGAGCAGTACTTC.

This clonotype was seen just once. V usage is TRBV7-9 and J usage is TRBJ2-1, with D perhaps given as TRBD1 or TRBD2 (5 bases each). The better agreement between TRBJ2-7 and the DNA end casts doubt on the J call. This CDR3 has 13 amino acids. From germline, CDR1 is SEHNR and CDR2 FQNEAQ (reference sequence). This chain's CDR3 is CASSWDPNNEQYF. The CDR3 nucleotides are TGTGCCAGCAGCTGGGACCCTAACAATGAGCAGTACTTC.

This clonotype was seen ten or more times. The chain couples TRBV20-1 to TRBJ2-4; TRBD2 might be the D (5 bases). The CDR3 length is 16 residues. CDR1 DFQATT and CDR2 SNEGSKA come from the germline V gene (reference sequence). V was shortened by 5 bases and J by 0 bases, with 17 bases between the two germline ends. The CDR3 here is CSAPPGSPLAKNIQYF. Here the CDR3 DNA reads TGCAGTGCTCCTCCTGGGAGCCCATTAGCCAAAAACATTCAGTACTTC.

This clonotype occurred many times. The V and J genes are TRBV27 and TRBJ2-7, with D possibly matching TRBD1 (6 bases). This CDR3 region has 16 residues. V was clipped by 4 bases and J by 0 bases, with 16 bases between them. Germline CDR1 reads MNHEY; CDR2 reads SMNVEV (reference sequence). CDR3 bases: TGTGCCAGCAGTTCGGGTCGACAGGCTAGCTCCTACGAGCAGTACTTC. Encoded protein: CASSSGRQASSYEQYF.

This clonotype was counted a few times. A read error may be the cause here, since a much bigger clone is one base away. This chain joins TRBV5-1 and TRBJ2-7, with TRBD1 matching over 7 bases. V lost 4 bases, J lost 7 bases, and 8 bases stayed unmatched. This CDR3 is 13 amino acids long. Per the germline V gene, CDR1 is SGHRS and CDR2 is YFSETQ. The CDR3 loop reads CASSQPGQSEQYF. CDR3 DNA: TGCGCCAGCAGCCAACCGGGACAGAGTGAGCAGTACTTC. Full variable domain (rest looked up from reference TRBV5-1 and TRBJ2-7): KAGVTQTPRYLIKTRGQQVTLSCSPISGHRSVSWYQQTPGQGLQFLFEYFSETQRNKGNFPGRFSGRQFSNSRSEMNVSTLELGDSALYLCASSQPGQSEQYFGPGTRLTVT.

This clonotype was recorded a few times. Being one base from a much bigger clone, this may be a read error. CDR3 in amino acids: CASSYGGTSYNEQYF. The CDR3 DNA follows: TGTGCCAGCAGTTACGGTGGGACTTCCTACAATGAGCAGTACTTC. This chain connects TRBV6-5 to TRBJ2-1, with TRBD2 as a possible D gene (6 bases). The DNA end lines up better with TRBJ2-7; the J call may be wrong. There are 15 residues in the CDR3. Germline-derived CDR1 and CDR2 are MNHEY and SVGAGI.

The chain's CDR3 is CASSQSVAGTQYF. The CDR3 region has the DNA TGTGCCAGCAGCCAAAGCGTAGCAGGTACGCAGTATTTT. The rearrangement links TRBV3-1 to TRBJ2-3, with D unresolved. The CDR3 has 13 amino acids. Germline-derived CDR1 and CDR2 are LGHDT and YNNKEL (reference sequence). Trimming took off 2 bases at V and 8 bases at J, with 11 bases between the two ends.

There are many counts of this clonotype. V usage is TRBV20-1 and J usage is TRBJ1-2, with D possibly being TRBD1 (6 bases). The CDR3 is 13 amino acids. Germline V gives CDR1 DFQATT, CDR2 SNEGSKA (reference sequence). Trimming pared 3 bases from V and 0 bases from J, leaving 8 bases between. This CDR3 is CSARGQTNYGYTF. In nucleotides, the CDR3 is TGCAGTGCTAGGGGACAAACTAACTATGGCTACACCTTC.